The clone carrying this T cell receptor beta chain was seen more than once but under ten times. The CDR3 runs 15 residues. In germline, CDR1 is SNHLY, CDR2 FYNNEI. After removal of 7 bases from V and 4 bases from J, the junction contained 11 bases not matched to a gene. This specimen belongs to a study of molecular identifiers for immune sequencing clone quantification. Naive CD8 libraries came from approximately 20,000 to 1,000,000 sorted cells with 10%, 30% or 50% RNA. TCRdb itself ran the PCR reads through MiXCR, one entry per CDR3 protein. The repertoire holds 300,000 to 400,000 distinct CDR3 sequences, roughly a quarter seen once, with 0.65% to 0.75% in the top ten.

The sequenced sample consisted of naive CD8+ T cells from blood, with Jurkat cell RNA spiked in. Described subset: FACS-sorted CD8+CD4-CCR7+CD45RA+ naive T cells. The clonotype comes from a human donor in good health. Some libraries in this study had Jurkat cell RNA spiked in. This rearrangement joins TRBV2 to TRBJ2-3, with TRBD1 matching 7 bases. Here the CDR3 DNA reads TGTGCCAGCAAGGGGCTACAGGGGCTTTCAGATACGCAGTATTTT. Encoded protein: CASKGLQGLSDTQYF.